This is a list of T cell receptor beta chains from one sample in a study of T-cell reconstitution after alpha-beta-depleted transplantation in children. TCRdb ran MiXCR on the PCR reads and lists one entry per CDR3 protein. The table records approximately 650,000 distinct CDR3 sequences, roughly 14% of them present only once. The material sequenced was PBMCs, taken before TCRalphabeta/CD19-depleted stem cell transplant. All receptors come from a girl aged 2-10 years with congenital amegakaryocytic thrombocytopenia, due to receive a stem cell transplant. Both conserved end residues are part of each CDR3. The order of the fields is CDR3 DNA, CDR3 protein, V gene, D gene, clone size, J gene. D genes are given only for firm matches. Clone size is not always given. Where it is, it says once, few, many or a class for expanded clones.

TGTGCCAGCTCACCCAGTAAAGCCGTCTTACAAGAGACCCAGTACTTC	CASSPSKAVLQETQYF	TRBV18	-	few	TRBJ2-5
TGCAGTGCTAGAGATCGAAGGGCTGAAGCTTTCTTT	CSARDRRAEAFF	TRBV20-1	-	few	TRBJ1-1
TGTGCCAGCAGTTTGTCTTCGACTAGTGAGCAGTTCTTC	CASSLSSTSEQFF	TRBV12-3/TRBV12-4	-	many	TRBJ2-1
TGCGCCAGCAGTGAGTTTGGGCGGAGCACTGAAGCTTTCTTT	CASSEFGRSTEAFF	TRBV10-2	-	-	TRBJ1-1
TGTGCCAGCAGCCCAGAACAGGGGACCTTATACAATGAGCAGTTCTTC	CASSPEQGTLYNEQFF	TRBV13	TRBD1	few	TRBJ2-1
TGTGCCAGCAGGGAAACCCGGACCCAGTACTTC	CASRETRTQYF	TRBV6-6	-	many	TRBJ2-5
TGTGCCAGCAGCCGAACGCAGACAGGGAAGCACACCGGGGAGCTGTTTTTT	CASSRTQTGKHTGELFF	TRBV7-3	TRBD1	-	TRBJ2-2
TGTGCCAGCAGTACCCCCGGGACGCTTAACAATGAGCAGTTCTTC	CASSTPGTLNNEQFF	TRBV12-3/TRBV12-4	-	many	TRBJ2-1
TGCAGTATACAGGGCCGTACTCGTTACGAGCAGTACTTC	CSIQGRTRYEQYF	TRBV20-1	-	many	TRBJ2-7
TGCAGTGCTCCCCACGGCCGGAACACTGAAGCTTTCTTT	CSAPHGRNTEAFF	TRBV20-1	-	-	TRBJ1-1
TGTGCCAGCAGTTGGAGCAGCTCCTACAATGAGCAGTTCTTC	CASSWSSSYNEQFF	TRBV27	-	few	TRBJ2-1
TGTGCCAGCAGTGAGACTAGCGGGGGGGTACGCGAGCAGTACTTC	CASSETSGGVREQYF	TRBV6-1	TRBD2	-	TRBJ2-7
TGTGCCAGCAGTTGGACAGTTGGCACCGGGGAGCTGTTTTTT	CASSWTVGTGELFF	TRBV6-5	-	many	TRBJ2-2
TGTGCCATCAGTGAGCCGGGACTGAGCAACGGTGAGCAGTTCTTC	CAISEPGLSNGEQFF	TRBV10-3	-	many	TRBJ2-1
TGTGCCAGCAAGGTCTGGCGGAGCGACTACAATGAGCAGTTCTTC	CASKVWRSDYNEQFF	TRBV6-1	-	many	TRBJ2-1
TGCGCCAGCAGCTTGGACCGCTCCTACAATGAGCAGTTCTTC	CASSLDRSYNEQFF	TRBV5-1	-	few	TRBJ2-1
TGTGCCAGCAGCCCGCAATTCGGGGCCAACGTCCTGACTTTC	CASSPQFGANVLTF	TRBV5-6	-	-	TRBJ2-6
TGCGCCAGCAGCTTGATCAGGGGCCCTGAGCAGTTCTTC	CASSLIRGPEQFF	TRBV5-1	-	few	TRBJ2-1
TGTGCCAGCAGTTCAGGACTAGCGGGAAGGGAGCAGTACTTC	CASSSGLAGREQYF	TRBV12-3/TRBV12-4	TRBD2	many	TRBJ2-7
TGTGCCAGCAGTTTTCAGGAGGACTACGAGCAGTACTTC	CASSFQEDYEQYF	TRBV27	-	many	TRBJ2-7
TGTGCCAGCAGCCCGCCGAGGGTGGGGTCCTACAATGAGCAGTTCTTC	CASSPPRVGSYNEQFF	TRBV7-9	-	few	TRBJ2-1
TGTGCCAGCAGCTTGTGGGGTAGGAGCACAGATACGCAGTATTTT	CASSLWGRSTDTQYF	TRBV5-6	-	many	TRBJ2-3
TGTGCCAGCAGCTCCCGACTAGCGGGAACCTACAATGAGCAGTTCTTC	CASSSRLAGTYNEQFF	TRBV12-3/TRBV12-4	TRBD2	many	TRBJ2-1
TGTGCCAGCAGCCGCGGAGCGGGAGGAACCCAACGAGCGGATACGCAGTATTTT	CASSRGAGGTQRADTQYF	TRBV11-1	TRBD2	-	TRBJ2-3
TGCAGTGCTAGAGAACCGGGAGTGATGGACTACGAGCAGTACTTC	CSAREPGVMDYEQYF	TRBV20-1	-	many	TRBJ2-7
TGCAGCGTTGCCGGGCTTGGTAACACTGAAGCTTTCTTT	CSVAGLGNTEAFF	TRBV29-1	-	many	TRBJ1-1
TGTGCCAGCAGCTTTTCAGGGGGGGGGTTGGATGAGCAGTTCTTC	CASSFSGGGLDEQFF	TRBV7-2	-	many	TRBJ2-1
TGTGCCAGCAGCCCTACTCCCTTCGGGGGGCGCACCGGGGAGCTGTTTTTT	CASSPTPFGGRTGELFF	TRBV27	-	-	TRBJ2-2
TGCAGCGTTGAGTCCTGGACAGTACCCTACGAGCAGTACTTC	CSVESWTVPYEQYF	TRBV29-1	-	many	TRBJ2-7
TGTGCCAGCAGTCATGAGTCCTACAATGAGCAGTTCTTC	CASSHESYNEQFF	TRBV27	-	-	TRBJ2-1
TGTGCCAGCAGCGTCCGGACAGGGGTTTTTACAGATACGCAGTATTTT	CASSVRTGVFTDTQYF	TRBV9	TRBD1	many	TRBJ2-3
TGTGCCACCTGCCAAGCGGGAAACCAAGAGACCCAGTACTTC	CATCQAGNQETQYF	TRBV15	TRBD2	-	TRBJ2-5
TGCGCCAGCGGCCCCAGGACGGAAGAGACCCAGTACTTC	CASGPRTEETQYF	TRBV5-1	-	many	TRBJ2-5
TGTGCCATCAGCATGACCGGGACAGAGAATCAGCCCCAGCATTTT	CAISMTGTENQPQHF	TRBV10-3	TRBD1	many	TRBJ1-5
TGCGCCAGCAGCCTAAGCGGGAGGGCGACGCGAGAGACCCAGTACTTC	CASSLSGRATRETQYF	TRBV4-1	TRBD2	-	TRBJ2-5
TGCAGTGCTAGACGCCGGCAACCCGCCACCTACGAGCAGTACTTC	CSARRRQPATYEQYF	TRBV20-1	-	many	TRBJ2-7
TGTGCCAGTAGTGGCGGGACAGGGAACCTGAACACTGAAGCTTTCTTT	CASSGGTGNLNTEAFF	TRBV19	TRBD1	many	TRBJ1-1
TGCAGTGCTAGACCTCAAGGGGGGACTGAAGCTTTCTTT	CSARPQGGTEAFF	TRBV20-1	-	many	TRBJ1-1
TGTGCCTACGGGGAGTTTGGCACCGGGGAGCTGTTTTTT	CAYGEFGTGELFF	TRBV6-8	-	few	TRBJ2-2
TGTGCCAGCAGTTTATCGATAAATGGGGCGTGGATCACAGATACGCAGTATTTT	CASSLSINGAWITDTQYF	TRBV27	-	many	TRBJ2-3
TGCGCCAGCCACCGGGACAGCACCTACGAGCAGTACTTC	CASHRDSTYEQYF	TRBV5-1	TRBD1	many	TRBJ2-7
TGCGCCAGCAGCCTTCGGGAGTTCGGCGGGGAGCTGTTTTTT	CASSLREFGGELFF	TRBV5-1	-	few	TRBJ2-2
TGTGCCAGCAGCCACCAACTAGCGGGAGGTACCTACGAGCAGTACTTC	CASSHQLAGGTYEQYF	TRBV7-9	TRBD2	-	TRBJ2-7
TGTGCCAGCAGTTCGAGGGACAGGTACTACGAGCAGTACTTC	CASSSRDRYYEQYF	TRBV27	TRBD1	few	TRBJ2-7
TGTGCCAGCAGCCAAGGAGGGATTGGAAACACCATATATTTT	CASSQGGIGNTIYF	TRBV3-1	-	-	TRBJ1-3
TGTGCCAGCAGTTACAGGATAGAAATCCATGAGCAGTTCTTC	CASSYRIEIHEQFF	TRBV6-5	-	-	TRBJ2-1
TGTGCCAGCAGCTTGAATCGGGATTCGAACACCGGGGAGCTGTTTTTT	CASSLNRDSNTGELFF	TRBV5-5	-	-	TRBJ2-2
TGCAGCGTGGGGCTGGGGGATACGCAGTATTTT	CSVGLGDTQYF	TRBV29-1	-	-	TRBJ2-3
TGTGCCAGCAGTCCCGGGGGGACCTACAATGAGCAGTTCTTC	CASSPGGTYNEQFF	TRBV5-1	TRBD2	many	TRBJ2-1
TGCAGTGCTAGGGCTAGCGCTGGGAGCACCTACAATGAGCAGTTCTTC	CSARASAGSTYNEQFF	TRBV20-1	-	many	TRBJ2-1
TGCGCCAGCAGCTTGGGCGACAGGTCCGCTGAAGCTTTCTTT	CASSLGDRSAEAFF	TRBV5-1	-	many	TRBJ1-1
TGCAGTGCTACTTACCGACTAGCTATAAGAGAGACCCAGTACTTC	CSATYRLAIRETQYF	TRBV20-1	TRBD2	-	TRBJ2-5
TGCGCCAGCAGCCCGGACTCCCACCCCACAGATACGCAGTATTTT	CASSPDSHPTDTQYF	TRBV5-1	-	many	TRBJ2-3
TGTGCCTGGAGGACAGGGGGTGATCAGCCCCAGCATTTT	CAWRTGGDQPQHF	TRBV30	TRBD1	-	TRBJ1-5
TGCGCCAGCAGCCCGCGACTACCTCTCTGGCAGTATTTT	CASSPRLPLWQYF	TRBV5-1	-	many	TRBJ2-3